The 26 T cell receptor beta chains given below trace back to one sample, sequenced in a study of blood T cell repertoires in COVID-19. The repertoire was sequenced with immunoSEQ multiplex PCR; TCRdb's copy has only in-frame clones and lacks some. This repertoire shows hundreds of thousands of clones, around four fifths found once; its top ten account for under 4.5%. The specimen was PBMCs or T cells enriched from blood (not recorded which). All receptors come from a man between 25 and 39 years old with acute COVID-19.

The rearrangement joins TRBV6-5 to TRBJ2-2, with 7 bases identical to TRBD2. Germline CDR1 reads MNHEY; CDR2 reads SVGAGI. Trimming cost V 8 bases and J 3 bases; bases outside gene matches: 3. The CDR3 has 13 residues. The CDR3: CASQGGHTGELFF. The CDR3 coding sequence is TGTGCCAGCCAGGGAGGGCACACCGGGGAGCTGTTTTTT.

This chain links TRBV3-1 (or the pseudogene TRBV3-2) with TRBJ2-5; 7 bases match TRBD2. Trimming cost V 2 bases and J 5 bases; bases outside gene matches: 5. Germline V lookup: CDR1 LGHDT, CDR2 YNNKEL (reference sequence). The CDR3 runs 14 residues. In nucleotides, the CDR3 is TGTGCCAGCAGCCAACGGCAGGGAGGGGAGACCCAGTACTTC. Protein product: CASSQRQGGETQYF.

The chain employs TRBV28 and TRBJ1-1; no clear D gene. The germline V and J ends were trimmed by 4 bases and 0 bases, with 18 bases remaining between them. The CDR3 has 17 amino acids. From germline, CDR1 is MDHEN and CDR2 SYDVKM. This CDR3 is CASSSLFPQTVNTEAFF. The CDR3 DNA reads as TGTGCCAGCAGTTCGCTATTCCCACAGACGGTGAACACTGAAGCTTTCTTT. The full variable domain, with the rest looked up from reference TRBV28 and TRBJ1-1, is DVKVTQSSRYLVKRTGEKVFLECVQDMDHENMFWYRQDPGLGLRLIYFSYDVKMKEKGDIPEGYSVSREKKERFSLILESASTNQTSMYLCASSSLFPQTVNTEAFFGQGTRLTVV.

The gene calls are TRBV7-9 and TRBJ1-5; no reliable D call. With 0 bases removed from V and 2 bases from J, the gap between germline ends came to 14 bases. Germline V CDR1 and CDR2: SEHNR, FQNEAQ (reference sequence). The CDR3 length is 17 residues. The CDR3 DNA follows: TGTGCCAGCAGCTTAGCTTCCGCGGGCGCGGGCAATCAGCCCCAGCATTTT. As protein: CASSLASAGAGNQPQHF.

The chain carries TRBV5-1 and TRBJ1-2; no firm D call. V was clipped by 1 base and J by 4 bases, with 17 bases between them. The CDR3 is 16 amino acids. Germline CDR1 SGHRS, CDR2 YFSETQ. The DNA of the CDR3 is TGCGCCAGCAGCTTGTACGAGGCCACGAGGTTCTATGGCTACACCTTC. It is translated as CASSLYEATRFYGYTF.

J is TRBJ2-7 and V is TRBV28, with TRBD2 matching 13 bases. CDR1 is MDHEN and CDR2 is SYDVKM in the germline V gene. This CDR3 has 16 amino acids. After removal of 2 bases from V and 4 bases from J, the junction contained 5 bases not matched to a gene. The CDR3, as DNA: TGTGCCAGCAGTTTAGGGTCGACTAGCGGGGGGTACGAGCAGTACGTC. As protein: CASSLGSTSGGYEQYV.

The chain recombines TRBV2 with TRBJ1-6; no reliable D call. Germline CDR1 is SNHLY and CDR2 is FYNNEI. The ends were cut back, 3 bases at V and 2 bases at J, with 8 bases in the middle. The CDR3 runs to 15 residues. The DNA of the CDR3 is TGTGCCAGCAGTGATCGGGGAACCTATAATTCACCCCTCCACTTT. It yields the protein CASSDRGTYNSPLHF.

The chain links TRBV5-6 to TRBJ1-2; D possibly corresponds to TRBD1 (6 bases). Trimming cost V 1 base and J 4 bases, with 14 bases left between them. Germline V lookup: CDR1 SGHDT, CDR2 YYEEEE. The CDR3 has 15 amino acids. The CDR3 loop reads CASSLLTGWAYGYTF. CDR3 in DNA: TGTGCCAGCAGCTTGTTAACAGGGTGGGCCTATGGCTACACCTTC.

The rearrangement joins TRBV11-2 to TRBJ1-1; D is possibly TRBD1 (5 bases). The CDR3 is 14 amino acids. Trimming took off 4 bases at V and 0 bases at J, with 9 bases between the two ends. Germline assignment: CDR1 SGHAT and CDR2 FQNNGV. The CDR3 loop reads CASSSGIMNTEAFF. The CDR3 nucleotides read TGTGCCAGCAGCTCAGGGATAATGAACACTGAAGCTTTCTTT.

The chain employs TRBV13 and TRBJ2-1, with TRBD2 matching over 9 bases. Trimming removed 4 bases from V and 6 bases from J; junction bases left unmatched: 13. CDR1 and CDR2 (germline): PRHDT, FYEKMQ (reference sequence). The CDR3 loop spans 17 amino acids. The CDR3 loop reads CASSYALGGGAANEQFF. Written as DNA, the CDR3 is TGTGCCAGCAGCTACGCACTGGGCGGGGGGGCGGCCAATGAGCAGTTCTTC.

The V and J genes are TRBV30 and TRBJ2-6, with 9 nucleotides matching TRBD2. Germline lookup yields CDR1 GTSNPN and CDR2 SVGIG (reference sequence). The CDR3 extends over 21 amino acids. The ends lost 2 bases at V and 0 bases at J; junction bases unmatched: 17. The CDR3 is CAWSRRGGLAGTSSGANVLTF. CDR3 nucleotides: TGTGCCTGGAGTCGGCGGGGGGGGTTAGCAGGGACTTCCTCTGGGGCCAACGTCCTGACTTTC.

This chain uses TRBV5-6 with TRBJ1-2; D is undetermined. The V gene's germline CDR1 is SGHDT and CDR2 YYEEEE. Between the trimmed V and J ends, which lost 5 bases and 5 bases, there was a span of 19 bases. This CDR3 has 15 amino acids. The CDR3 DNA reads TGTGCCAGCAGGCCCCAGAGGCAGTTGGAGTATGGCTACACCTTC. This codes for CASRPQRQLEYGYTF.

The chain links TRBV6-1 to TRBJ1-3; tentative D call: TRBD1 (5 bases). The germline CDR1 and CDR2 sequences are MNHNS and SASEGT. CDR3 length: 13 residues. The V and J ends lost 3 bases and 4 bases respectively, with 7 bases between them. CDR3 in amino acids: CASSETAGNTIYF. The CDR3 DNA sequence: TGTGCCAGCAGTGAGACAGCCGGAAACACCATATATTTT.

CDR3 protein: CASSLIPGQGTTDTQYF. As DNA, the CDR3 is TGCGCCAGCAGCTTAATACCGGGACAGGGGACCACAGATACGCAGTATTTT. The chain is built from TRBV5-1 and TRBJ2-3; 10 positions match TRBD1. Germline loops: CDR1 SGHRS, CDR2 YFSETQ. Trimming took 2 bases from V and 2 from J; bases not matched to a gene: 8. The CDR3 totals 17 residues.

The chain joins TRBV5-1 to TRBJ2-7; 8 bases fit TRBD2. This CDR3 contains 15 residues. Germline values: CDR1 SGHRS, CDR2 YFSETQ. The CDR3 nucleotides are TGTGCCAGCAGCCTTGGAAGCGGGAGTACTTACGAGCAGTACGTC. Its protein product is CASSLGSGSTYEQYV.

This chain joins TRBV6-6 and TRBJ1-2; TRBD1 matches at 7 bases. CDR3 length: 14 amino acids. Germline CDR1 and CDR2: MNHNY and SVGAGI (reference sequence). V lost 2 bases and J lost 4; bases outside the gene matches: 4. The CDR3 nucleotides read TGTGCCAGCAGTTACGAGGGGGCTGGCTATGGCTACACCTTC. Translating it yields CASSYEGAGYGYTF.

This chain links TRBV11-2 with TRBJ1-6; D is ambiguous. CDR1 is SGHAT, CDR2 FQNNGV, per germline. V lost 5 bases to trimming and J lost 6 bases, with 5 bases between them. This CDR3 comprises 12 residues. The CDR3 sequence: CASSLFNSPLHF. CDR3 nucleotide sequence: TGTGCCAGCAGCCTCTTTAATTCACCCCTCCACTTT.

This chain links TRBV28 with TRBJ1-5; D remains ambiguous. CDR3 length equals 12 residues. Germline V lookup: CDR1 MDHEN, CDR2 SYDVKM. V was clipped by 6 bases and J by 9 bases, with 12 bases between them. The CDR3 sequence: CASSAPRAPQHF. In DNA form, the CDR3 reads TGTGCCAGCAGCGCGCCGCGGGCGCCCCAGCATTTT.

The chain is built from TRBV18 and TRBJ2-5; the D gene is possibly TRBD2 (6 bases). The germline V gene encodes CDR1 KGHSH and CDR2 LQKENI. CDR3 length equals 15 residues. Trimming pared 3 bases from V and 2 bases from J, leaving 13 bases between. The CDR3 is CASSPRGATQETQYF. Written as DNA, the CDR3 is TGTGCCAGCTCACCTCGCGGGGCTACACAAGAGACCCAGTACTTC.

This rearrangement joins TRBV6-4 to TRBJ2-5; 11 nucleotides match TRBD1. CDR1 and CDR2 from the germline V gene are MRHNA and SNTAGT. Losses at the gene ends were 8 bases for V and 2 bases for J; bases not matched to a gene: 1. The length of the CDR3 is 13 residues. CDR3 DNA: TGTGCCAGCCGGGACAGGGGGCAAGAGACCCAGTACTTC. The encoded protein is CASRDRGQETQYF.

The chain carries TRBV5-6 and TRBJ2-3; D uncertain. This CDR3 has 15 amino acids. Trimming pared 2 bases from V and 1 base from J, leaving 11 bases between. The germline gives CDR1 SGHDT, CDR2 YYEEEE. CDR3 sequence (DNA): TGTGCCAGCAGCTTTTTGTCATCCCGCACAGATACGCAGTATTTT. Its protein product is CASSFLSSRTDTQYF.

J is TRBJ2-3 and V is TRBV24-1, with 9 bases that match TRBD2. CDR3 length: 15 residues. Germline loops: CDR1 KGHDR, CDR2 SFDVKD. Losses at the gene ends were 1 base for V and 5 bases for J; bases not matched to a gene: 3. CDR3 protein: CATSDFSGSGDTQYF. The DNA for the CDR3 is TGTGCCACCAGTGATTTTAGCGGGAGTGGAGATACGCAGTATTTT.

The rearrangement uses TRBV7-6 and TRBJ1-6; perhaps TRBD1 as D (5 bases). Germline V gene lookup returns CDR1 SGHVS and CDR2 FNYEAQ. This CDR3 comprises 16 residues. Trimming pared 3 bases from V and 6 bases from J, leaving 15 bases between. The CDR3 region has the DNA TGTGCCAGCAGCTTGACCGTGGGGGGGGTTAATTCACCCCTCCACTTT. Amino acid sequence: CASSLTVGGVNSPLHF.

This clone has a handful of counts. The CDR3 loop reads CASSARLADNEQFF. Here the CDR3 DNA reads TGTGCCAGCAGCGCACGACTAGCGGACAATGAGCAGTTCTTC. The chain is built from TRBV7-8 and TRBJ2-1; 9 bases map to TRBD2. The CDR3 sequence is 14 residues long. The J segment lost 5 bases and the V segment lost 5 bases, leaving 4 bases of the junction unmatched. Germline V gene data show CDR1 as SGHVS and CDR2 as FQNEAQ.

This chain joins TRBV7-2 and TRBJ1-6; D gene ambiguous. The CDR3 runs 15 residues. Trimming removed 5 bases from V and 7 bases from J, with 15 bases in between. Germline-derived CDR1 and CDR2 are SGHTA and FQGNSA. CDR3 sequence: CASSLTELWNSPLHF. The CDR3 region has the DNA TGTGCCAGCAGCCTTACAGAGCTTTGGAATTCACCCCTCCACTTT. The full variable domain, rest sourced from reference TRBV7-2 and TRBJ1-6, is GAGVSQSPSNKVTEKGKDVELRCDPISGHTALYWYRQSLGQGLEFLIYFQGNSAPDKSGLPSDRFSAERTGGSVSTLTIQRTQQEDSAVYLCASSLTELWNSPLHFGNGTRLTVT.

CDR3 in amino acids: CAISEGGAGDYGYTF. CDR3 coding DNA: TGTGCCATCAGTGAAGGGGGAGCAGGTGACTATGGCTACACCTTC. The J gene is TRBJ1-2, the V gene TRBV10-3; possibly TRBD1 for D (6 bases). V was clipped by 3 bases and J by 3 bases, with 14 bases between them. In germline, CDR1 is ENHRY, CDR2 SYGVKD. CDR3 length: 15 amino acids.